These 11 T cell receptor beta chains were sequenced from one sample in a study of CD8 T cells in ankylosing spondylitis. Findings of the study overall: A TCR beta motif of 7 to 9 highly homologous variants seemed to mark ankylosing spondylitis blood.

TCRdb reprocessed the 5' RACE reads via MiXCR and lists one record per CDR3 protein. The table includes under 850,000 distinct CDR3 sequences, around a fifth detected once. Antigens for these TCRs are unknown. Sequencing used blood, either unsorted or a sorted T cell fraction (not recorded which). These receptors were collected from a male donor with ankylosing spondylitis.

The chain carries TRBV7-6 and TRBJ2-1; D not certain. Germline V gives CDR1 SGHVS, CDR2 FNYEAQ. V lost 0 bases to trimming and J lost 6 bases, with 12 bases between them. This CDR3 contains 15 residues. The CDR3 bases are TGTGCCAGCAGCTTAGCCGTGGCCCGCGGCAATGAGCAGTTCTTC. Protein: CASSLAVARGNEQFF.

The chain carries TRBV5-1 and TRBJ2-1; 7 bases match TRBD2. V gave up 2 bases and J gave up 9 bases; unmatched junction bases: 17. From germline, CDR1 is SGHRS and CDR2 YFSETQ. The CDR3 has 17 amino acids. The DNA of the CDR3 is TGCGCCAGCAGCTTTAACGGCGGACTAGAAGGATTTATTGAGCAGTTCTTC. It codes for CASSFNGGLEGFIEQFF.

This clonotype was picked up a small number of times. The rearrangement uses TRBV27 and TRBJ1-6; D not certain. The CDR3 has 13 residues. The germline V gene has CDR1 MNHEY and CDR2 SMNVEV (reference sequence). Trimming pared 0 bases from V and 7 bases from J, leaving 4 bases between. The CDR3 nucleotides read TGTGCCAGCAGTTTATCGTTGAATTCACCCCTCCACTTT. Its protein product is CASSLSLNSPLHF.

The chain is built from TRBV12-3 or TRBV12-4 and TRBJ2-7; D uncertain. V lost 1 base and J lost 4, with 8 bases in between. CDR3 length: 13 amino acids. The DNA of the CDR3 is TGTGCCAGCAGTTTAGTCGATTTTTACGAGCAGTACTTC. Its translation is CASSLVDFYEQYF.

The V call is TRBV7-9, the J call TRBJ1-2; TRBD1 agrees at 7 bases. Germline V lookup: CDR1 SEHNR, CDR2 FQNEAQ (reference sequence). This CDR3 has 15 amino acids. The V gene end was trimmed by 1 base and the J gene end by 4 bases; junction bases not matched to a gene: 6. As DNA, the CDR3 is TGTGCCAGCAGCTTAGAGCAGGGGGAAATCTATGGCTACACCTTC. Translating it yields CASSLEQGEIYGYTF.

CDR3 region: CASSYGQEGTEAFF. The CDR3 DNA follows: TGTGCCAGCTCCTACGGACAGGAGGGCACTGAAGCTTTCTTT. The chain joins TRBV6-1 to TRBJ1-1, with 7 bases matching TRBD1. V lost 8 bases to trimming and J lost 4 bases; unmatched junction nucleotides: 10. Germline V CDR1 and CDR2: MNHNS, SASEGT. The CDR3 totals 14 residues.

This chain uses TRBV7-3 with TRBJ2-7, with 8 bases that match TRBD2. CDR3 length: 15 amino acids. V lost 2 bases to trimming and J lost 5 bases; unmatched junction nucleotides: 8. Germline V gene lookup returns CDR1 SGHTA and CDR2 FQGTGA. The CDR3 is CASSLEGLVKNEQYF. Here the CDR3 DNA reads TGTGCCAGCAGCTTAGAGGGACTAGTTAAAAACGAGCAGTACTTC.

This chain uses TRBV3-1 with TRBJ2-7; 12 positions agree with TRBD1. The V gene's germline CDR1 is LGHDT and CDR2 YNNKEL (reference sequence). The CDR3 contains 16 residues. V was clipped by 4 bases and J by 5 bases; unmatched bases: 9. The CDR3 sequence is CASSPLEGQGANEQYF. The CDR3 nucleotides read TGTGCCAGCAGCCCTCTCGAGGGACAGGGGGCGAACGAGCAGTACTTC.

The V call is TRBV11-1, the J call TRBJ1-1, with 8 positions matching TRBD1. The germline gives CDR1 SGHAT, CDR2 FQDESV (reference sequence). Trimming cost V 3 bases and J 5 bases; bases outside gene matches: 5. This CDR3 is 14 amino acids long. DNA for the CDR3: TGTGCCAGCAGCTTTTCCAGGGGGCGGACTGAAGCTTTCTTT. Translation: CASSFSRGRTEAFF.

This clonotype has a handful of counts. Here the CDR3 reads CASSYGTGARGNQPQHF. The CDR3 bases are TGTGCCAGCAGTTACGGGACAGGGGCGAGGGGCAATCAGCCCCAGCATTTT. The genes are TRBV6-2 or TRBV6-3 and TRBJ1-5; TRBD1 matches 10 bases. The trim removed 2 bases at V and 2 bases at J, leaving 6 bases unmatched. The CDR3 extends over 17 amino acids. Germline loops: CDR1 MNHEY, CDR2 SVGEGT.

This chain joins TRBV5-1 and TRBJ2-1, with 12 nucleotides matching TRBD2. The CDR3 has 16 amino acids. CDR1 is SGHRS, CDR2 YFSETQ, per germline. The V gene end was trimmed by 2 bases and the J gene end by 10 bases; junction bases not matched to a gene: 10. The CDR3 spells CASSFPTSGGTGEQFF. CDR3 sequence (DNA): TGCGCCAGCAGCTTCCCGACTAGCGGGGGAACAGGCGAGCAGTTCTTC.